The 2 T cell receptor beta chains below come from one sample, sequenced in a study of T cell clonality in common variable immunodeficiency. Whole-study findings and limits: Reportedly, TCR beta sequences from common variable immunodeficiency showed fewer deletions and N-nucleotide insertions.

These receptors lack a known antigen. Generated by immunoSEQ multiplex PCR, the TCRdb table keeps only in-frame clones and is missing some. The record shows around 25,000 clones for this sample, with no singletons present. The sequencing sample was made of peripheral blood mononuclear cells. All receptors come from a human donor with common variable immunodeficiency.

This clone was counted ten times or more. The read comes to an end 3 residues before the CDR3 does, leaving the germline J gene to fill in the end. V gene TRBV5-6 combines with J gene TRBJ2-7; 7 nucleotides agree with TRBD1. The J segment lost 0 bases and the V segment lost 5 bases, leaving 8 bases of the junction unmatched. This CDR3 contains 15 residues. The germline V gene has CDR1 SGHDT and CDR2 YYEEEE. CDR3 bases read: TGTGCCAGCAGTAGGACAGGACGGGCCTCCTACGAG. This encodes CASSRTGRASYE. In full, the CDR3 is CASSRTGRASYEQYF.

This clone was seen repeatedly, ten times or more. The junction departs from germline at one end; a sequencing error may be responsible. Read coverage stops 3 residues before the CDR3 terminus; the germline J gene supplies the remainder. The rearrangement links TRBV7-7 to TRBJ2-2, with D possibly matching TRBD2 (6 bases). The CDR3 is 16 residues long. Germline loops: CDR1 SSHAT, CDR2 FNYEAQ (reference sequence). Partial CDR3 DNA: TGTGCCGGCAGCTTAGCGGACACCGTTAACACCGGGGAG. This gives the protein CAGSLADTVNTGE. Given in full, the CDR3 is CAGSLADTVNTGELFF.